These 17 T cell receptor beta chains came from one sample sequenced in a study of T cell repertoires in cytomegalovirus infection. A single record per CDR3 protein comes from TCRdb applying MiXCR to the reads. This sample has some 320,000 distinct CDR3 sequences, with over 7.5% found just once. Sequenced input: PBMCs. The source of these receptors is a human donor in good health (CMV status not recorded). Some clones in this sample may be carry-over from other donors' samples.

This clonotype was counted ten times or more. The gene calls are TRBV2 and TRBJ1-4; 8 nucleotides align to TRBD1. This CDR3 contains 15 residues. Germline V gives CDR1 SNHLY, CDR2 FYNNEI. The V gene end was trimmed by 7 bases and the J gene end by 9 bases; junction bases not matched to a gene: 13. CDR3 amino acids: CASIRDRGGPKKLFF. The DNA of the CDR3 is TGTGCCAGCATTCGAGACAGGGGCGGCCCGAAAAAACTGTTTTTT. Together with reference TRBV2 and TRBJ1-4, the CDR3 gives the full variable domain: EPEVTQTPSHQVTQMGQEVILRCVPISNHLYFYWYRQILGQKVEFLVSFYNNEISEKSEIFDDQFSVERPDGSNFTLKIRSTKLEDSAMYFCASIRDRGGPKKLFFGSGTQLSVL.

The rearrangement links TRBV7-3 to TRBJ2-2; D uncertain. CDR1 is SGHTA, CDR2 FQGTGA, per germline. The CDR3 is made up of 13 amino acids. V lost 2 bases to trimming and J lost 6 bases, with 7 bases between them. The CDR3, as DNA: TGTGCCAGCAGCTTAGGGTTTGCCGGGGAGCTGTTTTTT. Amino acid sequence: CASSLGFAGELFF.

This clonotype has ten or more counts. The chain is built from TRBV7-6 and TRBJ2-1; the D gene is possibly TRBD2 (6 bases). Trimming cost V 6 bases and J 6 bases, with 18 bases left between them. This CDR3 comprises 15 residues. Germline values: CDR1 SGHVS, CDR2 FNYEAQ. The CDR3 nucleotides read TGTGCCAGCAGTCGGGGATGGGACTCTTCCAATGAGCAGTTCTTC. This sequence encodes CASSRGWDSSNEQFF.

This clonotype occurred many times. The chain has TRBV7-2 and TRBJ1-1; 7 bases match TRBD1. The CDR3 runs 15 residues. The V and J ends lost 5 bases and 1 base, in that order; junction bases with no gene match: 7. Germline assignment: CDR1 SGHTA and CDR2 FQGNSA. CDR3 amino acids: CASSPQGGKNTEAFF. The CDR3 bases are TGTGCCAGCAGCCCCCAGGGGGGGAAGAACACTGAAGCTTTCTTT.

In its sample, this clonotype was seen a few times. This chain joins TRBV4-3 and TRBJ2-6; 8 nucleotides align to TRBD2. Germline CDR1 is LGHNA and CDR2 is YSLEER. V trimming: 4 bases; J trimming: 0 bases; junction bases outside the gene matches: 8. The CDR3 covers 18 residues. The CDR3 loop reads CASSPHSGTVSGANVLTF. The CDR3 region has the DNA TGCGCCAGCAGCCCCCATAGCGGGACCGTCTCTGGGGCCAACGTCCTGACTTTC.

This chain links TRBV6-2 or TRBV6-3 with TRBJ2-2; tentatively, D is TRBD2 (6 bases). Germline CDR1 and CDR2: MNHEY and SVGEGT. The CDR3 sequence is 13 residues long. V was cut by 6 bases and J by 5 bases, with 10 bases left in between. CDR3 sequence reads: CASRPRGTGELFF. The CDR3 region has the DNA TGTGCCAGCAGACCCCGGGGGACCGGGGAGCTGTTTTTT.

The rearrangement joins TRBV6-2 or TRBV6-3 to TRBJ1-5; possibly TRBD1 for D (6 bases). Germline V lookup: CDR1 MNHEY, CDR2 SVGEGT. The germline V and J ends were trimmed by 6 bases and 4 bases, with 19 bases remaining between them. The CDR3 totals 16 residues. CDR3 protein: CASRPNPGVSNQPQHF. For the CDR3, the DNA is TGTGCCAGCAGGCCAAATCCAGGGGTTTCGAATCAGCCCCAGCATTTT.

This clonotype was recorded many times. This chain links TRBV7-2 with TRBJ1-1, with D tentatively TRBD1 (6 bases). V was shortened by 1 base and J by 5 bases, with 11 bases between the two germline ends. In germline, CDR1 is SGHTA, CDR2 FQGNSA. This CDR3 spans 14 amino acids. The CDR3 protein is CASSLEGGTTEAFF. CDR3 coding DNA: TGTGCCAGCAGCTTAGAGGGGGGTACGACTGAAGCTTTCTTT.

The J gene is TRBJ1-4, the V gene TRBV12-3 or TRBV12-4, with no clear D. The ends were cut back, 0 bases at V and 1 base at J, with 6 bases in the middle. This CDR3 is built from 15 residues. This CDR3 reads CASSLAGRTNEKLFF. In DNA, the CDR3 is TGTGCCAGCAGTTTAGCAGGAAGAACTAATGAAAAACTGTTTTTT.

CDR3 amino acids: CATSDFGSANEQFF. CDR3 sequence (DNA): TGTGCCACCAGTGATTTTGGATCGGCCAATGAGCAGTTCTTC. The chain carries TRBV24-1 and TRBJ2-1; D is ambiguous. This CDR3 region has 14 residues. Germline CDR1 and CDR2: KGHDR and SFDVKD. V was trimmed by 1 base and J by 6 bases, leaving 9 bases between them.

This clonotype was found a few times. The chain recombines TRBV6-2 or TRBV6-3 with TRBJ2-2, with D uncertain. The germline V gene has CDR1 MNHEY and CDR2 SVGEGT. V was trimmed by 2 bases and J by 5 bases, leaving 12 bases between them. CDR3 length: 15 amino acids. The CDR3 is CASSYKRIQTGELFF. The CDR3 nucleotides are TGTGCCAGCAGTTACAAGCGCATTCAAACCGGGGAGCTGTTTTTT.

The chain recombines TRBV7-9 with TRBJ1-2, with D possibly being TRBD1 (5 bases). CDR1 is SEHNR and CDR2 is FQNEAQ in the germline V gene (reference sequence). V shed 5 bases and J shed 3 bases, with 19 bases lying between them. This CDR3 has 16 residues. The CDR3 loop reads CASSLIAPIRDYGYTF. Written as DNA, the CDR3 is TGTGCCAGCAGCCTGATCGCACCGATCAGGGACTATGGCTACACCTTC.

A few counts support this clonotype. V gene TRBV20-1 combines with J gene TRBJ2-7; D is uncertain. The CDR3 is 11 residues long. The germline V gene encodes CDR1 DFQATT and CDR2 SNEGSKA (reference sequence). V gave up 3 bases and J gave up 5 bases, with 8 bases separating them. CDR3: CSARNLDEQYF. In nucleotides, the CDR3 is TGCAGTGCTAGGAACCTCGACGAGCAGTACTTC.

J is TRBJ2-7 and V is TRBV6-2 or TRBV6-3, with D possibly TRBD1 on 6 matching bases. Trimming cost V 5 bases and J 9 bases, with 11 bases left between them. Germline lookup yields CDR1 MNHEY and CDR2 SVGEGT. CDR3 length: 11 residues. As DNA, the CDR3 is TGTGCCAGCAGTCCCAGGGGCGCGCAGTACTTC. Translation gives CASSPRGAQYF.

The chain uses TRBV4-1 and TRBJ1-1; D is perhaps TRBD1 (6 bases). V gave up 5 bases and J gave up 8 bases, with 15 bases separating them. This CDR3 spans 13 amino acids. Germline CDR1 reads MGHRA; CDR2 reads YSYEKL. CDR3 amino acids: CASSEDSGYEAFF. DNA for the CDR3: TGCGCCAGCAGCGAGGACAGCGGATACGAAGCTTTCTTT.

This clonotype was seen a few times. The chain employs TRBV9 and TRBJ1-2; the D gene is possibly TRBD1 (5 bases). Germline CDR1 and CDR2: SGDLS and YYNGEE. This CDR3 has 13 residues. V was cut by 2 bases and J by 4 bases, with 9 bases left in between. The DNA for the CDR3 is TGTGCCAGCAGCGTTTCAGGGATCTATGGCTACACCTTC. It encodes CASSVSGIYGYTF.

The V call is TRBV4-2, the J call TRBJ2-3; 9 positions match TRBD2. CDR1 LGHNA and CDR2 YNFKEQ come from the germline V gene. CDR3 size: 17 residues. V was pared by 1 base and J by 2 bases, with 7 bases of the junction left unmatched. Here the CDR3 reads CASSQGRLADATDTQYF. DNA of the CDR3: TGTGCCAGCAGCCAAGGCCGACTAGCGGATGCCACAGATACGCAGTATTTT.